This T cell receptor (beta chain) was captured in a study of shared clonotypes between healthy human individuals. Study-level information: Aged 18 to 49, the donors were a couple of women and three men. Study findings and constraints: Specimens sampled were limited to blood, with tissue repertoires likely differing.

The authors ran the assay at deep level. TCRdb keeps only in-frame clones here, not all; method: immunoSEQ multiplex PCR. Of roughly 2.5 million clones in the sample, approximately 92% were seen once. Trimming shortened V by 0 bases and J by 0 bases, and 7 bases separated the two germline ends. Germline V gene data show CDR1 as SGHDT and CDR2 as YYEEEE. The CDR3 covers 14 residues. For this clone: The target antigen is unknown.

This receptor was taken from a young man in good health. J is TRBJ2-7 and V is TRBV5-6; the D call may be TRBD1 or TRBD2 (5 bases each). Sequences were obtained from naive CD4+ T cells sorted from blood. Subset: CD45RA+ positively selected. The CDR3: CASSLVGPSYEQYF. In nucleotides, the CDR3 is TGTGCCAGCAGCTTGGTGGGACCCTCCTACGAGCAGTACTTC. The full variable domain, in which reference TRBV5-6 and TRBJ2-7 provide the parts outside the CDR3, is DAGVTQSPTHLIKTRGQQVTLRCSPKSGHDTVSWYQQALGQGPQFIFQYYEEEERQRGNFPDRFSGHQFPNYSSELNVNALLLGDSALYLCASSLVGPSYEQYFGPGTRLTVT.